The 8 T cell receptor beta chains presented below share a single source sample, sequenced in a study of blood T cell repertoires in COVID-19. Only in-frame clones appear in the TCRdb table, and some are missing; sequencing was by immunoSEQ multiplex PCR. The sample includes roughly 82,000 clones, roughly four fifths seen only once; the top ten take about 10%. Sequencing used peripheral blood. Receptors were obtained from a man between 60 and 70 years old with acute or convalescent COVID-19.

The rearrangement joins TRBV7-3 to TRBJ2-3; 8 bases agree with TRBD2. Germline assignment: CDR1 SGHTA and CDR2 FQGTGA. V shed 7 bases and J 3 bases; nucleotides not matched to a gene: 6. The CDR3 runs to 14 residues. The CDR3 region has the DNA TGTGCCAGCACCCTCGCGGGGGGTACAGATACGCAGTATTTT. Protein product: CASTLAGGTDTQYF.

The rearrangement joins TRBV7-3 to TRBJ2-5; D may be TRBD1 (6 bases). CDR3 length: 14 amino acids. V lost 4 bases to trimming and J lost 4 bases, with 13 bases between them. Germline CDR1 SGHTA, CDR2 FQGTGA. The CDR3 sequence is CASSSDPRGETQYF. In nucleotides, the CDR3 is TGTGCCAGCAGCTCAGATCCCAGGGGAGAGACCCAGTACTTC.

The V and J genes are TRBV7-2 and TRBJ1-1; D perhaps matches TRBD1 (5 bases). CDR3 length: 18 amino acids. From germline, CDR1 is SGHTA and CDR2 FQGNSA. With 2 bases removed from V and 0 bases from J, the gap between germline ends came to 19 bases. The CDR3 loop is CASSLTPATTALNTEAFF. In DNA, the CDR3 is TGTGCCAGCAGCTTAACCCCCGCCACGACAGCCCTGAACACTGAAGCTTTCTTT. Drawing the rest from reference TRBV7-2 and TRBJ1-1, the complete variable domain is GAGVSQSPSNKVTEKGKDVELRCDPISGHTALYWYRQSLGQGLEFLIYFQGNSAPDKSGLPSDRFSAERTGGSVSTLTIQRTQQEDSAVYLCASSLTPATTALNTEAFFGQGTRLTVV.

This chain joins TRBV6-5 and TRBJ2-7, with 10 bases that match TRBD2. Germline V gene data show CDR1 as MNHEY and CDR2 as SVGAGI. The junction had 5 bases not matched to a gene; V was cut back by 8 bases and J by 7 bases. The CDR3 is 12 residues long. The DNA of the CDR3 is TGTGCCAGCTCTAGCGGGAGCTGGGAGCAGTACTTC. It translates to CASSSGSWEQYF.

The chain employs TRBV7-3 and TRBJ1-3; D gene uncertain. The germline V gene has CDR1 SGHTA and CDR2 FQGTGA. The CDR3 loop spans 13 amino acids. The V end was cut by 4 bases, the J end by 0 bases, with 4 bases between. CDR3 residues: CASSSSSGNTIYF. The CDR3 DNA follows: TGTGCCAGCAGCTCGTCCTCTGGAAACACCATATATTTT.

This chain links TRBV7-2 with TRBJ2-5, with D perhaps TRBD1 (6 bases). The CDR3 is 13 residues long. Germline assignment: CDR1 SGHTA and CDR2 FQGNSA. Trimming pared 2 bases from V and 5 bases from J, leaving 9 bases between. The CDR3 sequence is CASSLNRVETQYF. The CDR3 DNA reads as TGTGCCAGCAGCTTAAACAGGGTCGAGACCCAGTACTTC.

The chain is built from TRBV19 and TRBJ2-7; a possible D gene is TRBD1 (5 bases). The CDR3 extends over 14 amino acids. V lost 5 bases, J lost 2 bases, and 13 bases lay in between. CDR1 LNHDA and CDR2 SQIVND come from the germline V gene (reference sequence). The CDR3 DNA is TGTGCCAGTAGTCCCCTAGACAGAGCCTACGAGCAGTACTTC. It codes for CASSPLDRAYEQYF.

This clone came up a few times. This chain joins TRBV4-1 and TRBJ1-2; D gene ambiguous. V was cut by 1 base and J by 4 bases, with 22 bases left in between. From germline, CDR1 is MGHRA and CDR2 YSYEKL. CDR3 length equals 18 residues. CDR3 coding DNA: TGCGCCAGCAGCCAAGTCGTGAGGAAGACTCTACCTCCCTATGGCTACACCTTC. Protein product: CASSQVVRKTLPPYGYTF.